Sequencing of this T cell receptor beta chain was carried out in a study of blood T cell repertoires in COVID-19. Study information: T cells, B-cell-depleted T cells, or PBMCs supplied cDNA or gDNA.

A word on this clone: This same CDR3 is encoded by further DNA sequences in the sample.

In the original workflow: Cell counts per sample came from amplifying reference gene primers. Libraries were prepared by immunoSEQ multiplex PCR; TCRdb keeps only in-frame clonotypes and omits some of them. For V, J and clone size, that table is used; D and trimming come from the DNA. The sample has some 220,000 clones, 80% to 90% seen once. This CDR3 has 13 residues. Between the trimmed V and J ends, which lost 5 bases and 4 bases, there was a span of 11 bases. Germline loops: CDR1 MDHEN, CDR2 SYDVKM. The clonotype originates from a man aged 45 to 65 with active or convalescent COVID-19. The V gene is TRBV28, the J gene TRBJ1-1, with D possibly being TRBD1 (6 bases). Sequencing was done on a sample of peripheral blood. This CDR3 reads CASSLQGGTEAFF. The CDR3, as DNA: TGTGCCAGCAGTCTACAGGGTGGCACTGAAGCTTTCTTT.